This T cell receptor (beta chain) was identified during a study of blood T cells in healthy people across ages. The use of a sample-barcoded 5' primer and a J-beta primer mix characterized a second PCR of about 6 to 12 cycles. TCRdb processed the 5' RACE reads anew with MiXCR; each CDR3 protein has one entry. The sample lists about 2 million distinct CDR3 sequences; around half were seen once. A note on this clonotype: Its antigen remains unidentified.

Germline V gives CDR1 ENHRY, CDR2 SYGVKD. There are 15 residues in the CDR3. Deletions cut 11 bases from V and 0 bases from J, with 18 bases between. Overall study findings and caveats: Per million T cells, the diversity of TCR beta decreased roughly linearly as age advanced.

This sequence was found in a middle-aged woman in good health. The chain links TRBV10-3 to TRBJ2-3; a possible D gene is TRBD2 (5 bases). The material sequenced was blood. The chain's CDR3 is CAFKRGLSSTDTQYF. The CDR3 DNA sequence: TGTGCCTTCAAGCGCGGGCTTTCTAGCACAGATACGCAGTATTTT.